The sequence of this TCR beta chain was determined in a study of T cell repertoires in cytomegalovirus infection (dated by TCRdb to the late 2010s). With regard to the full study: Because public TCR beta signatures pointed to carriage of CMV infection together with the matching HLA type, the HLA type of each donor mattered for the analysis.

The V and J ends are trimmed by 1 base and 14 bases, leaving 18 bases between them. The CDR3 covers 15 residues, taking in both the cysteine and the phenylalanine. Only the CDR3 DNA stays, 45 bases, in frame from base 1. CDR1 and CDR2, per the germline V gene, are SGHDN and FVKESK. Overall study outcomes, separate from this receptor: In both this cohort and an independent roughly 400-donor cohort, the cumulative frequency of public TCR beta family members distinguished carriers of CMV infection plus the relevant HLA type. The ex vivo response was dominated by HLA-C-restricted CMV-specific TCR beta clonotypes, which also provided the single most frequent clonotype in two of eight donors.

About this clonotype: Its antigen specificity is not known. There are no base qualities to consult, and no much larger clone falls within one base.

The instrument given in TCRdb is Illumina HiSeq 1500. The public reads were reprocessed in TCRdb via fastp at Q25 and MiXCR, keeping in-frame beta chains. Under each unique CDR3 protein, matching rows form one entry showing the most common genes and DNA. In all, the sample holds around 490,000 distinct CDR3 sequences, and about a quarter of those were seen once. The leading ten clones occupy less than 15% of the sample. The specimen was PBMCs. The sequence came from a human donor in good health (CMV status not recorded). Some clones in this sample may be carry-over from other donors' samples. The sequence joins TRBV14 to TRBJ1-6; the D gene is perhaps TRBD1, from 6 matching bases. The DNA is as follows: TGTGCCAGCAGCCAAGCCCCCGGGGGGCCCGCGGCCCTCCACTTT. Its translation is CASSQAPGGPAALHF. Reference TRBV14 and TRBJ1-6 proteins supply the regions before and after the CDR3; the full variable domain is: EAGVTQFPSHSVIEKGQTVTLRCDPISGHDNLYWYRRVMGKEIKFLLHFVKESKQDESGMPNNRFLAERTGGTYSTLKVQPAELEDSGVYFCASSQAPGGPAALHFGNGTRLTVT.